These T cell receptor beta chains were read from a single sample in a study of follicular helper T cells after annual influenza vaccination. Assay used: immunoSEQ multiplex PCR; TCRdb lists only in-frame clones, some missing. The sample lists 8,000 to 9,000 clones; roughly 80% were seen once. This specimen consisted of CXCR5+ CD38- circulating T follicular helper cells from blood, obtained 7 days after influenza vaccination. The receptors shown here come from an adult who received the influenza vaccine. The CDR3 runs from the conserved cysteine through the conserved F or W. Fields, in order: CDR3 DNA, CDR3 protein, clone size, J gene, D gene, V gene. D genes are given only for firm matches. Clone size is given for some rows only: seen once, a few or many times, or a class if the clone is expanded.

TGTGCCAGCAGTCGGGGACAGGACTTTGGAAACACCATATATTTT | CASSRGQDFGNTIYF | . | TRBJ1-3 | TRBD1 | TRBV28
TGCGCCAGCAGCCAAGCTCGTGGGATATATTACGAGCAGTACTTC | CASSQARGIYYEQYF | . | TRBJ2-7 | . | TRBV4-3
TGTGCCAGCAGCTTAGGCTACTACCAAGAGACCCAGTACTTC | CASSLGYYQETQYF | . | TRBJ2-5 | . | TRBV7-2
TGCGCCAGCAGCTTGGACTCCGGACAGTCCTTCGAGCAGTACTTC | CASSLDSGQSFEQYF | . | TRBJ2-7 | . | TRBV5-1
TGTGCCAGCAGCCCGGGGAGCAGCACAGATACGCAGTATTTT | CASSPGSSTDTQYF | . | TRBJ2-3 | . | TRBV11-3
TGTGCCAGCAGACCCTGGGGGGTTGGTAATCAGCCCCAGCATTTT | CASRPWGVGNQPQHF | . | TRBJ1-5 | . | TRBV28
TGTGCCTGGAGTGTGGTTAATAATCAGCCCCAGCATTTT | CAWSVVNNQPQHF | . | TRBJ1-5 | . | TRBV30
TGCAGCGTTGGAATACAGGGCGGCGGCTACACCTTC | CSVGIQGGGYTF | . | TRBJ1-2 | . | TRBV29-1
TGTGCCAGCAGCTCTCAAGCGGGGGTCAGGGAGACCCAGTACTTC | CASSSQAGVRETQYF | . | TRBJ2-5 | TRBD2 | TRBV7-2
TGTGCCTGGAGTGTGCAGGGAGCGGGAAAACTGTTTTTT | CAWSVQGAGKLFF | . | TRBJ1-4 | . | TRBV30
TGTGCCAGCAGCTTAGCTTCGTCTAGCGGGGGGACGGAGACCCAGTACTTC | CASSLASSSGGTETQYF | . | TRBJ2-5 | TRBD2 | TRBV7-8
TGTGCCAGCAATGGCGGGGGGGGCTCCTACAATGAGCAGTTCTTC | CASNGGGGSYNEQFF | . | TRBJ2-1 | TRBD2 | TRBV6-1
TGCGCCAGCAGCCAAGTAGGAGTTGGTTCGAGCGAGCAGTACTTC | CASSQVGVGSSEQYF | . | TRBJ2-7 | . | TRBV4-1
TGTGCCAGCAGCTTAGCGCATGGACAGGCACCTCAAGAGACCCAGTACTTC | CASSLAHGQAPQETQYF | . | TRBJ2-5 | TRBD1 | TRBV7-8
TGTGCCAGCAGTAAACCGGGACTAGCGGGACCCCAGTACTTC | CASSKPGLAGPQYF | . | TRBJ2-5 | TRBD2 | TRBV6-5
TGTGCCAGCAGCTCTCTGACCTCTGGAAACACCATATATTTT | CASSSLTSGNTIYF | . | TRBJ1-3 | . | TRBV7-2
TGCGCCAGCAGGGGGGACAGCTACGAGCAGTACTTC | CASRGDSYEQYF | few | TRBJ2-7 | TRBD1 | TRBV10-2
TGTGCCATCAGTGAGGGGACAGGGGACGACTACGAGCAGTACTTC | CAISEGTGDDYEQYF | . | TRBJ2-7 | TRBD1 | TRBV10-3
TGTGCCAGCAGCTTATCCGGGGGTCACACCGGGGAGCTGTTTTTT | CASSLSGGHTGELFF | . | TRBJ2-2 | . | TRBV11-3
TGTGCCAGCAGCCGTGATGCTTTAGGGGGAGAGACCCAGTACTTC | CASSRDALGGETQYF | . | TRBJ2-5 | . | TRBV7-2
TGTGCCAGCAGCACAGAGCGTGACAATGAGCAGTTCTTC | CASSTERDNEQFF | . | TRBJ2-1 | . | TRBV7-2
TGTGCCAGCAGCCGTAGCCCCTCAGAAAAAGAGACCCAGTACTTC | CASSRSPSEKETQYF | . | TRBJ2-5 | . | TRBV11-2
TGTGCCAGCAGCCCCCACCTGGGCAATGAGCAGTTCTTC | CASSPHLGNEQFF | . | TRBJ2-1 | . | TRBV11-3
TGTGCCAGCGTAAAAAGGTGGACAGGCGACACCGGGGAGCTGTTTTTT | CASVKRWTGDTGELFF | . | TRBJ2-2 | TRBD1 | TRBV2
TGTGCCACCAGAGGGGACTATAATTCACCCCTCCACTTT | CATRGDYNSPLHF | . | TRBJ1-6 | . | TRBV15
TGTGCCAGCAGCCCAGGACAGGGGTATTCACCCCTCCACTTT | CASSPGQGYSPLHF | . | TRBJ1-6 | TRBD1 | TRBV7-2
TGTGCCAGCAGGCAGGGGACTAACTATGGCTACACCTTC | CASRQGTNYGYTF | . | TRBJ1-2 | . | TRBV27
TGTGCCAGCAGCGAACTAGCGGGGGGGCCGGGGAATGAGCAGTTCTTC | CASSELAGGPGNEQFF | few | TRBJ2-1 | TRBD2 | TRBV14
TGTGCCTGGAGTGTAGGGGAATTTCGTGGCTACACCTTC | CAWSVGEFRGYTF | . | TRBJ1-2 | . | TRBV30
TGTGCCAGCAGTTTGTTTGACAGCACTGAAGCTTTCTTT | CASSLFDSTEAFF | . | TRBJ1-1 | . | TRBV27
TGTGCCAGTCCGGGGACAGGTGCCGGAAACACCATATATTTT | CASPGTGAGNTIYF | . | TRBJ1-3 | TRBD1 | TRBV30